One and the same sample provided the 10 T cell receptor beta chains below, sequenced in a study of cytomegalovirus exposure and HLA in healthy donors. In the PCR, 60 Vbeta and 13 Jbeta primers were used. TCRdb's table, derived via immunoSEQ multiplex PCR, lists solely in-frame clones and lacks some. The sample records 95,000 to 150,000 clones, 80% being singletons. The sample comprised PBMCs. Receptor source: a man aged 50-60 years in good health and CMV-seronegative.

V gene TRBV10-3 combines with J gene TRBJ1-2; D uncertain. V shed 6 bases and J shed 8 bases, with 22 bases lying between them. CDR3 length equals 15 residues. Germline CDR1 reads ENHRY; CDR2 reads SYGVKD. CDR3 in DNA: TGTGCCATCAGACCCTTCGCAGGTCGGGGAAGCGGCTACACCTTC. Protein: CAIRPFAGRGSGYTF.

This clone occurred a few times. The V call is TRBV6-6, the J call TRBJ2-7; perhaps TRBD2 as D (6 bases). CDR1 is MNHNY, CDR2 SVGAGI, per germline (reference sequence). Trimming cost V 2 bases and J 1 base, with 15 bases left between them. The CDR3 runs to 16 residues. The CDR3 protein is CASSYGVGGLSYEQYF. DNA for the CDR3: TGTGCCAGCAGTTACGGTGTGGGAGGACTATCCTACGAGCAGTACTTC.

This clone was observed a few times. This chain uses TRBV20-1 with TRBJ1-4; D not resolved. V shed 7 bases and J shed 5 bases, with 5 bases lying between them. The CDR3 length is 10 residues. Germline V gene lookup returns CDR1 DFQATT and CDR2 SNEGSKA (reference sequence). CDR3 in DNA: TGCAGTGTGGAGAATGAAAAACTGTTTTTT. It encodes CSVENEKLFF.

This chain joins TRBV5-5 and TRBJ1-1; TRBD1 might be the D (5 bases). From germline, CDR1 is SGHKS and CDR2 YYEKEE (reference sequence). The CDR3 extends over 15 amino acids. Deletions cut 4 bases from V and 5 bases from J, with 18 bases between. CDR3 sequence (DNA): TGTGCCAGCAGCCCGCTGGGGGTGGGAGGGACTGAAGCTTTCTTT. This encodes CASSPLGVGGTEAFF. The whole variable domain, filled in from reference TRBV5-5 and TRBJ1-1, reads DAGVTQSPTHLIKTRGQQVTLRCSPISGHKSVSWYQQVLGQGPQFIFQYYEKEERGRGNFPDRFSARQFPNYSSELNVNALLLGDSALYLCASSPLGVGGTEAFFGQGTRLTVV.

The chain combines TRBV7-7 with TRBJ1-5; D not resolved. The CDR3 runs 13 residues. Germline CDR1 SSHAT, CDR2 FNYEAQ (reference sequence). The V and J ends lost 6 bases and 4 bases respectively, with 10 bases between them. CDR3 sequence: CASSRGLNQPQHF. The CDR3 DNA is TGTGCCAGCAGTCGAGGACTGAATCAGCCCCAGCATTTT.

This clone has a handful of counts. The gene calls are TRBV25-1 and TRBJ1-2, with 8 bases aligning to TRBD1. In germline, CDR1 is MGHDK, CDR2 SYGVNS. The CDR3 length is 13 residues. The J segment lost 8 bases and the V segment lost 2 bases, leaving 4 bases of the junction unmatched. CDR3 coding DNA: TGTGCCAGCAGTGAAGCGACAGGGGACGGCTACACCTTC. This encodes CASSEATGDGYTF.

The gene calls are TRBV5-1 and TRBJ1-2; TRBD1 might be the D (6 bases). This CDR3 contains 13 residues. In germline, CDR1 is SGHRS, CDR2 YFSETQ. Trimming removed 0 bases at V and 8 bases at J, with 11 bases between. This CDR3 is CASSLVRGIGYTF. DNA of the CDR3: TGCGCCAGCAGCTTGGTTAGGGGGATCGGCTACACCTTC.

The chain's CDR3 is CASSEAGQGAGNTIYF. DNA of the CDR3: TGTGCCAGCAGTGAAGCAGGACAGGGGGCAGGAAACACCATATATTTT. This chain connects TRBV6-1 to TRBJ1-3, with TRBD1 matching over 11 bases. Germline CDR1 reads MNHNS; CDR2 reads SASEGT. CDR3 size: 16 residues. V dropped 0 bases and J dropped 4; count of bases not matched to a gene: 2.

The chain recombines TRBV19 with TRBJ1-3; maybe TRBD1 (6 bases). The length of the CDR3 is 14 residues. V was cut by 7 bases and J by 0 bases, with 10 bases left in between. Germline CDR1 reads LNHDA; CDR2 reads SQIVND (reference sequence). CDR3 sequence: CASKDRISGNTIYF. Written as DNA, the CDR3 is TGTGCCAGTAAAGACAGGATCTCTGGAAACACCATATATTTT.

The chain recombines TRBV5-1 with TRBJ1-2; D gene ambiguous. Germline V gene sequence: CDR1 SGHRS, CDR2 YFSETQ. The length of the CDR3 is 14 residues. V lost 4 bases and J lost 1, with 11 bases in between. The CDR3 coding sequence is TGCGCCAGCAGCCCGGTAACTGTTAACTATGGCTACACCTTC. It specifies CASSPVTVNYGYTF. The complete variable domain, with remaining parts taken from reference TRBV5-1 and TRBJ1-2, reads KAGVTQTPRYLIKTRGQQVTLSCSPISGHRSVSWYQQTPGQGLQFLFEYFSETQRNKGNFPGRFSGRQFSNSRSEMNVSTLELGDSALYLCASSPVTVNYGYTFGSGTRLTVV.